One sample yielded the 16 T cell receptor beta chains listed below, sequenced in a study of T-cell reconstitution after alpha-beta-depleted transplantation in children. Unique molecular identifiers featured in how the TCRbeta library was prepared. MiXCR, applied by TCRdb to the PCR reads, yields one record per CDR3 protein. There are some 300,000 distinct CDR3 sequences in the sample; about 9.4% occur only once, and 7% to 9.5% lies in the top ten. The specimen was PBMCs, collected before TCRalphabeta/CD19-depleted stem cell transplant. The receptor set was obtained from a boy in the first two years of life with acute myeloid leukemia, due to receive a stem cell transplant.

This clonotype was observed many times. The chain recombines TRBV27 with TRBJ2-1; the match to TRBD2 covers 14 bases. The CDR3 is made up of 18 amino acids. The germline CDR1 and CDR2 sequences are MNHEY and SMNVEV (reference sequence). Trimming at V came to 4 bases and at J to 8 bases, leaving 13 bases not matched to a gene. CDR3: CASSSRPGLAGDADEQFF. In nucleotides, the CDR3 is TGTGCCAGCAGTTCCCGCCCGGGACTAGCGGGAGATGCCGATGAGCAGTTCTTC.

The chain recombines TRBV6-1 with TRBJ1-2, with TRBD1 matching 10 bases. V shed 7 bases, J shed 5 bases, and the junction held 10 bases outside the gene matches. The germline V gene encodes CDR1 MNHNS and CDR2 SASEGT. The CDR3 extends over 15 amino acids. This CDR3 is CASTKRQGANYGYTF. The CDR3, as DNA: TGTGCCAGCACCAAAAGACAGGGGGCCAATTATGGCTACACCTTC.

The chain employs TRBV7-2 and TRBJ2-5; 11 bases align to TRBD1. Germline CDR1 and CDR2: SGHTA and FQGNSA. The CDR3 runs to 15 residues. V trimming: 1 base; J trimming: 6 bases; junction bases outside the gene matches: 4. The CDR3 region is CASSLGTGGAKTQYF. The CDR3 DNA reads TGTGCCAGCAGCTTAGGGACAGGGGGCGCGAAGACCCAGTACTTC. The full variable domain, completed using reference TRBV7-2 and TRBJ2-5, is GAGVSQSPSNKVTEKGKDVELRCDPISGHTALYWYRQSLGQGLEFLIYFQGNSAPDKSGLPSDRFSAERTGGSVSTLTIQRTQQEDSAVYLCASSLGTGGAKTQYFGPGTRLLVL.

V usage is TRBV12-3 or TRBV12-4 and J usage is TRBJ2-3; 7 positions agree with TRBD2. The CDR3 is made up of 18 amino acids. Trimming removed 3 bases from V and 6 bases from J; junction bases left unmatched: 18. Here the CDR3 reads CASSFLYMGGAALDTQYF. In DNA, the CDR3 is TGTGCCAGCAGTTTCCTCTATATGGGAGGGGCGGCATTGGATACGCAGTATTTT.

This clonotype was observed at least ten times. This rearrangement joins TRBV5-6 to TRBJ2-5; D remains unclear. The V gene's germline CDR1 is SGHDT and CDR2 YYEEEE. The CDR3 extends over 17 amino acids. V dropped 0 bases and J dropped 2 bases, with 17 bases sitting between them. The CDR3 is CASSLDGSSSQQETQYF. In nucleotides, the CDR3 is TGTGCCAGCAGCTTGGACGGCAGTTCCTCTCAACAAGAGACCCAGTACTTC. Full variable domain (outside the CDR3, taken from reference TRBV5-6 and TRBJ2-5): DAGVTQSPTHLIKTRGQQVTLRCSPKSGHDTVSWYQQALGQGPQFIFQYYEEEERQRGNFPDRFSGHQFPNYSSELNVNALLLGDSALYLCASSLDGSSSQQETQYFGPGTRLLVL.

V and J are TRBV5-5 and TRBJ2-1, with a weak D call TRBD1 (5 bases). The CDR3 loop spans 14 amino acids. The V end was cut by 0 bases, the J end by 6 bases, with 10 bases between. The germline gives CDR1 SGHKS, CDR2 YYEKEE (reference sequence). The CDR3 region is CASSLGGSANEQFF. As DNA, the CDR3 is TGTGCCAGCAGCTTGGGGGGCAGCGCCAATGAGCAGTTCTTC.

This clonotype was seen ten or more times. This chain links TRBV20-1 with TRBJ2-7; 15 nucleotides agree with TRBD2. V gave up 5 bases and J gave up 2 bases; unmatched junction bases: 4. CDR3 length equals 15 residues. Germline CDR1 is DFQATT and CDR2 is SNEGSKA (reference sequence). The CDR3 region has the DNA TGCAGTGCTCCCGGGACTAGCGGGAGGACCTACGAGCAGTACTTC. Its translation: CSAPGTSGRTYEQYF.

This clonotype was detected many times. The chain couples TRBV10-3 to TRBJ1-2; 9 bases fit TRBD1. CDR1 and CDR2 (germline): ENHRY, SYGVKD. This CDR3 spans 15 amino acids. Trimming cost V 4 bases and J 0 bases; bases outside gene matches: 3. The CDR3 reads CAISATGGSNYGYTF. The CDR3 DNA reads TGTGCCATCAGTGCTACAGGGGGCTCTAACTATGGCTACACCTTC.

About this clonotype: Since a much larger clone is just one base distant, this may be a read error. The genes are TRBV7-2 and TRBJ2-5, with a possible D match to TRBD1 (6 bases). CDR3 length: 15 amino acids. With 5 bases removed from V and 6 bases from J, the gap between germline ends came to 19 bases. The germline CDR1 and CDR2 sequences are SGHTA and FQGNSA. The CDR3 DNA sequence: TGTGCCAGCAGCGCGGCCGGGACAAAGGGGCAGACCCAGTACTTC. Protein: CASSAAGTKGQTQYF.

This clonotype was counted many times. This sequence joins TRBV11-2 and TRBJ1-5; D unclear. Germline V gene lookup returns CDR1 SGHAT and CDR2 FQNNGV. V was cut by 1 base and J by 7 bases, with 8 bases left in between. The CDR3 length is 13 residues. CDR3 bases: TGTGCCAGCAGCTTAGGAGAGGGACAGCCCCAGCATTTT. Its protein product is CASSLGEGQPQHF.

This clonotype was picked up many times. Written as DNA, the CDR3 is TGTGCCAGCAGACCCGGGACAGGGGCCGAGCAGTACTTC. This encodes CASRPGTGAEQYF. The chain has TRBV6-6 and TRBJ2-7; TRBD1 agrees at 10 bases. The V gene's germline CDR1 is MNHNY and CDR2 SVGAGI (reference sequence). V was pared by 6 bases and J by 6 bases, with 5 bases of the junction left unmatched. The CDR3 length is 13 residues.

Of note for this clonotype: The junction departs from germline at one end; a sequencing error may be responsible. This chain links TRBV14 with TRBJ2-7, with no clear D. This CDR3 contains 15 residues. From germline, CDR1 is SGHDN and CDR2 FVKESK. CDR3 coding DNA: TGTGCCAGCAGCCAAGATATTGAATATCCCTACGAGCGGTACTTC. It yields the protein CASSQDIEYPYERYF.

The chain is built from TRBV4-2 and TRBJ2-7; 10 positions agree with TRBD2. V lost 3 bases and J lost 4; bases outside the gene matches: 3. This CDR3 spans 14 amino acids. Germline values: CDR1 LGHNA, CDR2 YNFKEQ. DNA for the CDR3: TGTGCCAGCAGCCACCTAGCGGGAGTTTACGAGCAGTACTTC. This sequence encodes CASSHLAGVYEQYF.

This chain links TRBV2 with TRBJ2-7; 13 bases are a match to TRBD2. CDR3 length equals 15 residues. Germline V gives CDR1 SNHLY, CDR2 FYNNEI. V was clipped by 6 bases and J by 2 bases; unmatched bases: 4. This CDR3 reads CASRGGTSGAYEQYF. CDR3 nucleotide sequence: TGTGCCAGCAGAGGGGGGACTAGCGGGGCCTACGAGCAGTACTTC.

This clonotype came up many times. The rearrangement uses TRBV25-1 and TRBJ2-7; no reliable D call. V was shortened by 3 bases and J by 0 bases, with 6 bases between the two germline ends. CDR3 length: 13 residues. The germline V gene has CDR1 MGHDK and CDR2 SYGVNS. The CDR3 coding sequence is TGTGCCAGCAGTGAGCCCAGCTCCTACGAGCAGTACTTC. This gives the protein CASSEPSSYEQYF.

Points on this clonotype: A single base separates this from a much larger clone, so it may be a read error. The V gene is TRBV7-8, the J gene TRBJ1-3; no clear D gene. CDR3 length: 16 amino acids. Germline CDR1 reads SGHVS; CDR2 reads FQNEAQ. V gave up 5 bases and J gave up 3 bases, with 17 bases separating them. The CDR3 bases are TGTGCCAGCAGCACCGGACTGATTCCCTTTGGAAACACCATATATTTT. This codes for CASSTGLIPFGNTIYF.